This is a list of T cell receptor beta chains from one sample in a study of OX40 agonist ivuxolimab in advanced cancers. This table comes from immunoSEQ multiplex PCR, and its TCRdb copy is limited to in-frame clones, with some not included. The data show 70,000 to 85,000 clones, with around 85% seen just once and under 2.5% held by the top ten. Sample: CD4+ or CD8+ T cells sorted from blood, taken in a trial of the OX40 agonist ivuxolimab. The source is an adult with an advanced solid tumor such as melanoma, head and neck, liver or kidney cancer. Both conserved end residues are trimmed from each CDR3. The D gene is left open where the match is weak. Clone size appears in some rows only: once, few, many, or a class for an expanded clone.

TRBJ1-5 | . | TRBV6-5 | . | ASSHRDSNQPQH
TRBJ1-1 | . | TRBV2 | TRBD1 | ASSLAGGNTEAF
TRBJ2-7 | . | TRBV5-4 | TRBD1 | ASSLRQGLDEQY
TRBJ1-2 | . | TRBV27 | . | ASSDLNYGYT
TRBJ2-2 | . | TRBV5-1 | TRBD1 | ASSLAQGAGELF
TRBJ1-2 | once | TRBV7-9 | TRBD1 | ASSFDRAANYGYT
TRBJ2-1 | . | TRBV28 | TRBD2 | ASSLWAGVGGEQF
TRBJ2-2 | . | TRBV21-1 | . | ASSKYKTVCKSNTGELF
TRBJ2-7 | . | TRBV28 | TRBD2 | ASTPLAGVFEQY
TRBJ1-2 | . | TRBV6-1 | . | ASSSWDGNYGYT
TRBJ1-6 | few | TRBV7-3 | TRBD1 | ASSLKGRGHGSPLH
TRBJ1-2 | once | TRBV11-2 | . | ASSLDLGVGRGSYYGYT
TRBJ2-1 | . | TRBV7-8 | . | ASSLVLNSYNEQF
TRBJ2-2 | . | TRBV2 | . | ASSQALANTGELF
TRBJ2-3 | once | TRBV4-3 | . | ASSQDQGTRTDTQY
TRBJ2-7 | . | TRBV19 | TRBD2 | ASSIYLAGSYEQY
TRBJ1-1 | . | TRBV7-9 | TRBD1 | ASSLLQGMNTEAF
TRBJ1-2 | . | TRBV7-9 | TRBD1 | ASSSPGRTGGNYGYT
TRBJ1-6 | . | TRBV7-2 | . | ASSLSGGHSPLH
TRBJ2-7 | . | TRBV29-1 | . | SVGRDTAGEQY
TRBJ1-1 | . | TRBV28 | TRBD1 | ASSLFTRRDRGKNTEAF
TRBJ2-1 | . | TRBV10-2 | TRBD2 | ASSSGTSYNEQF
TRBJ2-3 | . | TRBV6-1 | . | ASSERWRGDTQY
TRBJ2-1 | . | TRBV7-9 | TRBD2 | ASSYTVRASGRNNEQF
TRBJ2-5 | once | TRBV9 | TRBD2 | ASSRTSGYQETQY
TRBJ2-1 | . | TRBV7-2 | . | ASRITALSYNEQF
TRBJ2-3 | . | TRBV5-1 | . | ASSLVQATDTQY
TRBJ2-1 | . | TRBV27 | . | ASSPSLKRTRQF
TRBJ2-7 | . | TRBV7-2 | TRBD2 | ASSSTSGGSYEQY
TRBJ2-5 | . | TRBV2 | TRBD1 | ASSLDRGKTQY
TRBJ2-1 | once | TRBV28 | TRBD1 | AIWDRYNEQF
TRBJ1-4 | . | TRBV6-4 | TRBD1 | ASSPGGAGEKLF
TRBJ2-5 | . | TRBV7-2 | TRBD2 | ASSLGPSGGALQETQY